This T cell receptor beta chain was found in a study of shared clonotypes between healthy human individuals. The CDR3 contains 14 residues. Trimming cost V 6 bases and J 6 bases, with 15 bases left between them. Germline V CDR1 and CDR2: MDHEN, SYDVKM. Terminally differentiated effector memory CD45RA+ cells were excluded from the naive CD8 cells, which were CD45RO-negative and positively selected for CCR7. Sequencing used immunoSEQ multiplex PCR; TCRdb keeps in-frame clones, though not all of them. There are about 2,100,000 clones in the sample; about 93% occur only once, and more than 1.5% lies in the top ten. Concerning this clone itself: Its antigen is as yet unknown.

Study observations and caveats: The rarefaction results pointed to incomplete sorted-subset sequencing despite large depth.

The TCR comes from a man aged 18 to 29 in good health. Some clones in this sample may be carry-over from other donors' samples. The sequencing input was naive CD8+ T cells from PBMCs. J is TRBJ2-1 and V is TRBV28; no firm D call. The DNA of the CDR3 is TGTGCCAGCAGCTCCCCCCAGGTTATCAATGAGCAGTTCTTC. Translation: CASSSPQVINEQFF.